The 10 T cell receptor beta chains listed next were all sequenced from one sample in a study of T cell responses to AZD1222 COVID-19 vaccine. Sequencing was performed with immunoSEQ multiplex PCR; in TCRdb, only in-frame clones are kept and a portion is missing. There are more than 70,000 clones in the sample; roughly nine tenths occur only once, and 4% to 5% lies in the top ten. The sequencing used peripheral blood, collected 28 days after the second AZD1222 dose. These receptors all stem from an adult who received the AZD1222 COVID-19 vaccine.

The chain recombines TRBV6-5 with TRBJ2-7; D possibly corresponds to TRBD1 (6 bases). Per germline, CDR1 MNHEY and CDR2 SVGAGI. The CDR3 contains 12 residues. V lost 6 bases to trimming and J lost 5 bases, with 11 bases between them. This chain's CDR3 is CASSPRGDEQYF. The CDR3 region has the DNA TGTGCCAGCAGCCCCAGGGGTGACGAGCAGTACTTC.

The chain couples TRBV19 to TRBJ2-3, with TRBD2 matching over 13 bases. CDR1 is LNHDA, CDR2 SQIVND, per germline (reference sequence). The CDR3 extends over 14 amino acids. The junction had 4 bases not matched to a gene; V was cut back by 11 bases and J by 2 bases. This chain's CDR3 is CAAGLAGATDTQYF. CDR3 bases: TGTGCCGCTGGACTAGCGGGGGCCACAGATACGCAGTATTTT. Full variable domain (outside the CDR3, taken from reference TRBV19 and TRBJ2-3): DGGITQSPKYLFRKEGQNVTLSCEQNLNHDAMYWYRQDPGQGLRLIYYSQIVNDFQKGDIAEGYSVSREKKESFPLTVTSAQKNPTAFYLCAAGLAGATDTQYFGPGTRLTVL.

The chain links TRBV5-1 to TRBJ1-2; the match to TRBD1 covers 8 bases. Unmatched junction bases numbered 9, after V lost 0 bases and J lost 5 bases. This CDR3 contains 16 residues. CDR1 is SGHRS, CDR2 YFSETQ, per germline. CDR3 coding DNA: TGCGCCAGCAGCTTGGTCGGGGCAGGGGGCAATTATGGCTACACCTTC. This translates into CASSLVGAGGNYGYTF.

The chain carries TRBV7-9 and TRBJ2-5, with D tentatively TRBD1 (5 bases). V was clipped by 1 base and J by 2 bases, with 11 bases between them. This CDR3 spans 15 amino acids. The germline gives CDR1 SEHNR, CDR2 FQNEAQ (reference sequence). The CDR3 sequence: CASSLGDSPQETQYF. CDR3 DNA: TGTGCCAGCAGCTTAGGAGACAGTCCTCAAGAGACCCAGTACTTC.

This chain links TRBV7-9 with TRBJ1-6; no definite D call. CDR1 is SEHNR, CDR2 FQNEAQ, per germline (reference sequence). Trimming cost V 5 bases and J 5 bases, with 10 bases left between them. The length of the CDR3 is 14 residues. CDR3 amino acids: CASSPVAHNSPLHF. In nucleotides, the CDR3 is TGTGCCAGCAGCCCAGTGGCGCATAATTCACCCCTCCACTTT.

CDR3 DNA: TGTGCCAGCAGTTTAAGGGGGGTCGGCACAGATACGCAGTATTTT. Its protein product is CASSLRGVGTDTQYF. The rearrangement uses TRBV27 and TRBJ2-3; D is perhaps TRBD1 or TRBD2 (6 bases each). Looked up from germline, CDR1 is MNHEY and CDR2 is SMNVEV (reference sequence). The CDR3 is made up of 15 amino acids. Deletions cut 2 bases from V and 1 base from J, with 10 bases between.

This sequence joins TRBV29-1 and TRBJ2-7, with D perhaps TRBD1 or TRBD2 (6 bases each). Germline V gives CDR1 SQVTM, CDR2 ANQGSEA. This CDR3 has 14 amino acids. The germline V and J ends were trimmed by 4 bases and 0 bases, with 13 bases remaining between them. The CDR3 here is CSVVGGDHSYEQYF. Written as DNA, the CDR3 is TGCAGCGTTGTGGGGGGCGACCACTCCTACGAGCAGTACTTC.

The chain joins TRBV29-1 to TRBJ2-7, with D perhaps TRBD1 or TRBD2 (6 bases each). The CDR3 extends over 13 amino acids. The V gene lost 6 bases and the J gene lost 4 bases, with 16 bases spanning the gap. Germline V gene sequence: CDR1 SQVTM, CDR2 ANQGSEA. The CDR3 spells CSVAGTLLYEQYF. Here the CDR3 DNA reads TGCAGCGTCGCGGGGACACTGCTATACGAGCAGTACTTC.

The gene calls are TRBV7-9 and TRBJ2-7; D may be TRBD1 (6 bases). Germline CDR1 is SEHNR and CDR2 is FQNEAQ (reference sequence). With 5 bases removed from V and 7 bases from J, the gap between germline ends came to 9 bases. The CDR3 covers 11 residues. CDR3 sequence (DNA): TGTGCCAGCAGCGAACAGGGTGAGCAGTACTTC. Protein product: CASSEQGEQYF.

The J gene is TRBJ2-1, the V gene TRBV18; the D is unclear. The germline V gene encodes CDR1 KGHSH and CDR2 LQKENI. This CDR3 comprises 12 residues. Trimming took off 6 bases at V and 7 bases at J, with 10 bases between the two ends. CDR3 sequence: CASSVQGNEQFF. The DNA for the CDR3 is TGTGCCAGCTCTGTGCAAGGGAATGAGCAGTTCTTC.